This T cell receptor (beta chain) derives from a study of CD4 T cells in lung cancer (dated by TCRdb to between 2019 and 2020). In the study overall: In the study, blood T cells of NSCLC patients were screened for responses to candidate mutation-encoded neoepitopes, and neoantigen-specific CD4+ T-cell clones and TCRs were isolated. The frequency of neoantigen-specific clonotypes in tumor resections, non-adjacent lung and cultured T-cell products was followed using TCRB deep sequencing. Treatments received by the patients before blood donation included platinum chemotherapy, and some patients received nivolumab or pembrolizumab. The resected patients had lung adenocarcinoma or squamous cell carcinoma, were aged 60 to 69 at blood donation, and mostly were former smokers. A handful of patients undergoing curative-intent resections for stage I-III non-small cell lung cancer provided the tumor and non-adjacent lung tissue. General findings and caveats noted by the study authors: Some responses derived from blood might reflect in vitro priming of naive T cells or cross-reactivity instead of memory responses to the cancer.

The library was generated by the immunoSEQ multiplex PCR assay. Qiagen DNeasy or QIAamp micro DNA kits were used to isolate DNA, and the Adaptive Biotechnology human TCRB sequencing kit was used to sequence TCRB. An Illumina MiSeq was used to sequence the TCRB libraries. From the authors' description of their analysis: TCRB sequence data were analyzed with the kit provider's software, and tumor enrichment of clonotype templates was tested with Fisher's exact test. Imported from immuneACCESS, the table was reduced by TCRdb to in-frame sequences with V and J called. These copies leave out some clones; in studies compared against another copy, an unresolved V gene accounts for under half, and the cause of the remainder is not known. V, J and clone size were drawn from that table, and D and trimming were deduced from the DNA. Across this sample there are about 4,800 clones, with around 70% seen only once. The top ten hold about 15% of the sample.

Comments on this clone: Its antigen is not yet known. No base quality values were provided; no much bigger clone lies one nucleotide off.

The sample was lung tumor tissue. This TCR came from a man in his sixties with non-small cell lung cancer.

The CDR3 loop reads CASSAGSDTGELFF. Here is the DNA: TGTGCCAGCAGTGCAGGGTCGGACACCGGGGAGCTGTTTTTT. This receptor chain uses TRBV6-4 and TRBJ2-2, with TRBD1 as a weak D call on 5 bases. The germline V gene provides CDR1 MRHNA and CDR2 SNTAGT. The CDR3 covers 14 residues, taking in both the cysteine and the phenylalanine. Only the CDR3 part of the read is kept: 42 bases, read in frame from the first base. V was cut back by 4 bases and J by 3 bases, leaving a gap of 9 bases between them.